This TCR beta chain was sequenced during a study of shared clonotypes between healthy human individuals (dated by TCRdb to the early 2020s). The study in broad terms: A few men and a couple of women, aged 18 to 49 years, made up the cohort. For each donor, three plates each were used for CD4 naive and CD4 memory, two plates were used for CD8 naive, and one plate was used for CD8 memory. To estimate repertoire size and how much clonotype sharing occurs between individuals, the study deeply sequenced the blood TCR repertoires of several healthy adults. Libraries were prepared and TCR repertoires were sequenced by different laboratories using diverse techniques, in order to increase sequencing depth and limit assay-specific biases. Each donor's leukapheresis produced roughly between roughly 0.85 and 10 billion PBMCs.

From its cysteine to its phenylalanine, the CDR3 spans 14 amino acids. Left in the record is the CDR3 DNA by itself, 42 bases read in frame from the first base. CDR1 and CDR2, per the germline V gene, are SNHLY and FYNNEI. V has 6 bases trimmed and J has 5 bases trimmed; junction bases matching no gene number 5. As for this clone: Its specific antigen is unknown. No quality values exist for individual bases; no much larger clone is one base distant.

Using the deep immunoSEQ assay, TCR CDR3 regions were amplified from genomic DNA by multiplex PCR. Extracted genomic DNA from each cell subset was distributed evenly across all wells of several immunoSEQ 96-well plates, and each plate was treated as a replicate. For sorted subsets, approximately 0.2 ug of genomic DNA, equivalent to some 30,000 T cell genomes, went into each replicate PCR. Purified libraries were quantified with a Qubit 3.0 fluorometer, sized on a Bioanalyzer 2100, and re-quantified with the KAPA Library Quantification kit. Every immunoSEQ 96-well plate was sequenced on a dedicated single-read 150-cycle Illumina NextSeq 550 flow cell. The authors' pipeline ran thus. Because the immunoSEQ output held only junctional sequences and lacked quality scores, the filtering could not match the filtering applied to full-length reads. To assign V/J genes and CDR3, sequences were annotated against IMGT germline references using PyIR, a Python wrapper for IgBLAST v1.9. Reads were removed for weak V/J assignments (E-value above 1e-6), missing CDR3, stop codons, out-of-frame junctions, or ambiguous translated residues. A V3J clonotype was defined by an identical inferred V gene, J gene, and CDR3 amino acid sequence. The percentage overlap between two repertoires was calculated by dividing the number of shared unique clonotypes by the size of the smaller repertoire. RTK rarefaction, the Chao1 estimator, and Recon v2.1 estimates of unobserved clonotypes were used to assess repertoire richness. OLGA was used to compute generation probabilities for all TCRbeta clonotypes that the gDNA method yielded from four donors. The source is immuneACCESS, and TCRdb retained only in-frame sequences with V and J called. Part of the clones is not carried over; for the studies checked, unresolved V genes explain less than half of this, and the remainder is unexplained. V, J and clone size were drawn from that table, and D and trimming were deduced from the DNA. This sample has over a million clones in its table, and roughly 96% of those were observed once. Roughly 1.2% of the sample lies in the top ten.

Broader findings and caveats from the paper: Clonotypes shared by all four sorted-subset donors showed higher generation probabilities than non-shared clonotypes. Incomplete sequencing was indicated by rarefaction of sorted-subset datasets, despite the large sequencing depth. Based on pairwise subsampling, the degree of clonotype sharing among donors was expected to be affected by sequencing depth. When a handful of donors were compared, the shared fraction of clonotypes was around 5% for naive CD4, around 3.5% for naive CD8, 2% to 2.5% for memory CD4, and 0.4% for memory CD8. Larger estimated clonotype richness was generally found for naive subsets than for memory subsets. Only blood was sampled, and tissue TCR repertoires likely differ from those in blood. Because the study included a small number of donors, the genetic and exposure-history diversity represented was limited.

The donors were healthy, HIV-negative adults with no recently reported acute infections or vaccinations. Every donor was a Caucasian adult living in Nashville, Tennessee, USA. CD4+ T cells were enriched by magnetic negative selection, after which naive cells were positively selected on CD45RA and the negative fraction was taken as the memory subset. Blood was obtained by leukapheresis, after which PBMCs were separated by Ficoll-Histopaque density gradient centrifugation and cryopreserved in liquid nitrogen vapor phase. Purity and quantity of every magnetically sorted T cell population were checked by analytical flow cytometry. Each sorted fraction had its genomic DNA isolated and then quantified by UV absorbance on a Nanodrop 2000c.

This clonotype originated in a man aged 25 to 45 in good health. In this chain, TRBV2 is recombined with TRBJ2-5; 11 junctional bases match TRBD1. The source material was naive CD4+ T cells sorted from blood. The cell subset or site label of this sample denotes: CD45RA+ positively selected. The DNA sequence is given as TGTGCCAGCAGCGGGACAGGGGGGTTCGAGACCCAGTACTTC. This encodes CASSGTGGFETQYF.